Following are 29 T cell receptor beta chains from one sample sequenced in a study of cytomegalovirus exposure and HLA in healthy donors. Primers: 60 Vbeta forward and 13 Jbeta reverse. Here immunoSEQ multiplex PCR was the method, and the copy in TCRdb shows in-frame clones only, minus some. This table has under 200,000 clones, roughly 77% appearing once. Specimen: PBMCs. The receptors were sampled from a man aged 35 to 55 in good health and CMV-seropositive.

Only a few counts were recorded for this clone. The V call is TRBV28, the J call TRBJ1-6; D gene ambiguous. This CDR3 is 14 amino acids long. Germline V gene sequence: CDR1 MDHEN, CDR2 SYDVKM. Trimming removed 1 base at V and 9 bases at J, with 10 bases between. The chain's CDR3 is CASSLSPGGSPLHF. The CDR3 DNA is TGTGCCAGCAGTTTATCCCCGGGTGGTTCACCCCTCCACTTT.

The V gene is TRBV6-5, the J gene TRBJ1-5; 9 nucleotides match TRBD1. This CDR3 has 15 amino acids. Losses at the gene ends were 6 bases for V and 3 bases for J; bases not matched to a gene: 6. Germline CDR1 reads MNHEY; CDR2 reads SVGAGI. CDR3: CASRRDREYNQPQHF. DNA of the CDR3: TGTGCCAGCAGAAGGGACAGGGAGTACAATCAGCCCCAGCATTTT.

DNA of the CDR3: TGTGCTAGTGGTCCGACAGCTAGTTCTGGGGCCAACGTCCTGACTTTC. Translation: CASGPTASSGANVLTF. J is TRBJ2-6 and V is TRBV12-5; tentative D call: TRBD1 (5 bases). CDR3 length: 16 residues. The germline V gene has CDR1 LGHNT and CDR2 FRNRAP. V was cut by 5 bases and J by 1 base, with 12 bases left in between.

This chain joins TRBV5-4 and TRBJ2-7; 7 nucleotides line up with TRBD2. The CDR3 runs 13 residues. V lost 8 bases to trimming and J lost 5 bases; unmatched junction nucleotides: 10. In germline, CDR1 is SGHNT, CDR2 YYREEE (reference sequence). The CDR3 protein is CARSSGPGNEQYF. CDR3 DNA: TGTGCCAGGTCTAGCGGCCCCGGGAACGAGCAGTACTTC.

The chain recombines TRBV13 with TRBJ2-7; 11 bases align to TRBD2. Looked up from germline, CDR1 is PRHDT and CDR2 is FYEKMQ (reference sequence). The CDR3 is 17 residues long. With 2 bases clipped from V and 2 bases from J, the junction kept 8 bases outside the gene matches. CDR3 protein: CASSLKAGTSGTYEQYF. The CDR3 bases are TGTGCCAGCAGCTTAAAGGCCGGGACTAGCGGAACCTACGAGCAGTACTTC.

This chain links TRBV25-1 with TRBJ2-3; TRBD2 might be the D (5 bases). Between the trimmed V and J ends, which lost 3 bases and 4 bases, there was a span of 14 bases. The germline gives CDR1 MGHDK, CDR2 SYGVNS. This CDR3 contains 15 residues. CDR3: CASSERALAADTQYF. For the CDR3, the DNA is TGTGCCAGCAGTGAGCGGGCACTCGCGGCAGATACGCAGTATTTT.

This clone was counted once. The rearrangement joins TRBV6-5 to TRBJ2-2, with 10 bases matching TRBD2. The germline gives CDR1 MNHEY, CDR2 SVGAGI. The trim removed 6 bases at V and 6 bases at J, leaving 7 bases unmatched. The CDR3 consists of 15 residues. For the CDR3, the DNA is TGTGCCAGCAGCTTTGGGACTAGCGTCCCCGGGGAGCTGTTTTTT. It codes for CASSFGTSVPGELFF.

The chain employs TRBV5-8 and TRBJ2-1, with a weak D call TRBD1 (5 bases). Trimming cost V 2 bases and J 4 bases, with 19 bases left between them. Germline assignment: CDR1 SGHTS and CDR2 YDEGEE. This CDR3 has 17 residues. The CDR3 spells CASSFYSRARSYNEQFF. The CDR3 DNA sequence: TGTGCCAGCAGCTTCTACTCCAGGGCACGATCGTACAATGAGCAGTTCTTC.

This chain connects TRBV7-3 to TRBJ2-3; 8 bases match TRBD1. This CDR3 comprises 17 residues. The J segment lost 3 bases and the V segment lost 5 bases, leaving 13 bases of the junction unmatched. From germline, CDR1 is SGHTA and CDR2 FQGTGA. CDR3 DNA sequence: TGTGCCAGCAGCCGCACAGGACAGGGTTTCGGGACAGATACGCAGTATTTT. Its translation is CASSRTGQGFGTDTQYF.

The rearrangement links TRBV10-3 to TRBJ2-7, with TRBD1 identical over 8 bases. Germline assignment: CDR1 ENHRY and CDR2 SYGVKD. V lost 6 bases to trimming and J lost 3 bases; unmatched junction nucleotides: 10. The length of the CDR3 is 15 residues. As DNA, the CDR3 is TGTGCCATCAGCCTAACAGGGGGTCCCTACTACGAGCAGTACTTC. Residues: CAISLTGGPYYEQYF.

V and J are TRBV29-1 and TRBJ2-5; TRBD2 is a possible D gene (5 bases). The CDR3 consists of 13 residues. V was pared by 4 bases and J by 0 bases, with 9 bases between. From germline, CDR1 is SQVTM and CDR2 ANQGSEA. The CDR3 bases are TGCAGCGTTGCAGGAGCGGACCAAGAGACCCAGTACTTC. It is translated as CSVAGADQETQYF. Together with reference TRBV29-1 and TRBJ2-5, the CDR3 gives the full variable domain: SAVISQKPSRDICQRGTSLTIQCQVDSQVTMMFWYRQQPGQSLTLIATANQGSEATYESGFVIDKFPISRPNLTFSTLTVSNMSPEDSSIYLCSVAGADQETQYFGPGTRLLVL.

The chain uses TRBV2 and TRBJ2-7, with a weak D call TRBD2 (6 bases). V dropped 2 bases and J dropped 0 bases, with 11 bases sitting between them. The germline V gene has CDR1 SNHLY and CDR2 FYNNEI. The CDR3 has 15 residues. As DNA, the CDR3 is TGTGCCAGCAGTGAATGGGACTTGAGCTCCTACGAGCAGTACTTC. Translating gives CASSEWDLSSYEQYF.

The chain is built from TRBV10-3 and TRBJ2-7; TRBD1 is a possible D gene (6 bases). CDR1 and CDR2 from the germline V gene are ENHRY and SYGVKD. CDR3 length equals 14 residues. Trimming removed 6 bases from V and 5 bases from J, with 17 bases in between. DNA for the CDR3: TGTGCCATCAGCCAAGGGGGACCGAGGGACGAGCAGTACTTC. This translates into CAISQGGPRDEQYF.

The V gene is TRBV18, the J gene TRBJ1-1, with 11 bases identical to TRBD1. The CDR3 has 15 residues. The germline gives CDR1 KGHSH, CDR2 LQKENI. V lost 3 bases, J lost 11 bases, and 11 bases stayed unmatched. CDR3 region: CASSPPGRTGGFAFF. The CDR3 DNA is TGTGCCAGCTCACCTCCGGGTAGGACAGGGGGCTTCGCTTTCTTT.

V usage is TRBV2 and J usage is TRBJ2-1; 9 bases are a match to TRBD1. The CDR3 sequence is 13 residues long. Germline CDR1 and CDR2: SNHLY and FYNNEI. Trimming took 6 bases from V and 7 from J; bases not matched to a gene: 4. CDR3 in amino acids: CASRDRGGNEQFF. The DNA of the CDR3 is TGTGCCAGCAGGGACAGGGGTGGTAATGAGCAGTTCTTC. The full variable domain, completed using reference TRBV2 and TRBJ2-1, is EPEVTQTPSHQVTQMGQEVILRCVPISNHLYFYWYRQILGQKVEFLVSFYNNEISEKSEIFDDQFSVERPDGSNFTLKIRSTKLEDSAMYFCASRDRGGNEQFFGPGTRLTVL.

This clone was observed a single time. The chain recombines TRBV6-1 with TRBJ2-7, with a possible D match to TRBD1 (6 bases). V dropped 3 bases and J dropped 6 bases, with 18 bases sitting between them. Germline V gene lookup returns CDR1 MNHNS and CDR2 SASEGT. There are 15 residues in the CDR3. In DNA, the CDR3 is TGTGCCAGCAGTGAGGGACACCTCCCCCTTCCCGAGCAGTACTTC. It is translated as CASSEGHLPLPEQYF.

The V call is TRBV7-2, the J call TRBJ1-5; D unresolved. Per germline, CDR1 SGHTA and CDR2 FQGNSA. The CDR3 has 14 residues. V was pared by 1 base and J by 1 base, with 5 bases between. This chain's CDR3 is CASSLVGSNQPQHF. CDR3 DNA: TGTGCCAGCAGCTTAGTCGGGAGCAATCAGCCCCAGCATTTT.

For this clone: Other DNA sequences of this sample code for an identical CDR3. In DNA, the CDR3 is TGTGCCAGCAGCCCTCGCCGGGATACGCAGTATTTT. Translating gives CASSPRRDTQYF. This chain joins TRBV7-9 and TRBJ2-3; D unclear. CDR1 is SEHNR and CDR2 is FQNEAQ in the germline V gene (reference sequence). V was trimmed by 5 bases and J by 6 bases, leaving 9 bases between them. The CDR3 length is 12 residues.

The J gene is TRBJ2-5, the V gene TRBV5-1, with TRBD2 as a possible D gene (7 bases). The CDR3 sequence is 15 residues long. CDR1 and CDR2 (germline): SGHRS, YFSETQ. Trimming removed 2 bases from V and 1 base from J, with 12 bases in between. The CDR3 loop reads CASSFWGGPQETQYF. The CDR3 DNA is TGCGCCAGCAGCTTCTGGGGGGGGCCCCAAGAGACCCAGTACTTC.

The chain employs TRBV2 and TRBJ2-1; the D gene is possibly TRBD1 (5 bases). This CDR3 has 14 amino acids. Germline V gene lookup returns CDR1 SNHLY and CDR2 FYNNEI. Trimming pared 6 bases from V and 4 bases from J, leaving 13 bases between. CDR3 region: CASSQGYPYNEQFF. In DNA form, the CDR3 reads TGTGCCAGCAGCCAGGGTTATCCTTACAATGAGCAGTTCTTC. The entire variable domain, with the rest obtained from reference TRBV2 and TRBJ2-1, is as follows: EPEVTQTPSHQVTQMGQEVILRCVPISNHLYFYWYRQILGQKVEFLVSFYNNEISEKSEIFDDQFSVERPDGSNFTLKIRSTKLEDSAMYFCASSQGYPYNEQFFGPGTRLTVL.

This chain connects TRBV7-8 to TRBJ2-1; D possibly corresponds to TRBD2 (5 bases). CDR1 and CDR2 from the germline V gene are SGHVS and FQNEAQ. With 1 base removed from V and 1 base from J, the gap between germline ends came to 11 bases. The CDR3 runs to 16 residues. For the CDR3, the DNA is TGTGCCAGCAGCTTAGTCGGGATTGGTTCCTACAATGAGCAGTTCTTC. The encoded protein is CASSLVGIGSYNEQFF.

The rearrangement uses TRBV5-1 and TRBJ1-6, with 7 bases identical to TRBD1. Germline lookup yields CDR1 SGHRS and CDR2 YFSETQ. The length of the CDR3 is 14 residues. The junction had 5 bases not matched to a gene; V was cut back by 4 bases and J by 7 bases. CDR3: CASSPDRANSPLHF. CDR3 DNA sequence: TGCGCCAGCAGCCCCGACAGGGCAAATTCACCCCTCCACTTT.

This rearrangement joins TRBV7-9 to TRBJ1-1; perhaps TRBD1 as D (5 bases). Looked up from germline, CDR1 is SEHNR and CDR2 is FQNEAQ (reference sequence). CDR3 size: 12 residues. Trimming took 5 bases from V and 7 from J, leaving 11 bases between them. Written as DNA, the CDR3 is TGTGCCAGCAGCGATAGACAGCGTGAAGCTTTCTTT. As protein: CASSDRQREAFF.

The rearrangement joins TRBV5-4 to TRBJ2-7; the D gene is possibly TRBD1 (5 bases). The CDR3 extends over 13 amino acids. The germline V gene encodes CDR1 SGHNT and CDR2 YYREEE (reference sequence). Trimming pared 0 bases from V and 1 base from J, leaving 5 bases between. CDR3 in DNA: TGTGCCAGCAGCTTGGAGGGGTCCTACGAGCAGTACTTC. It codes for CASSLEGSYEQYF.

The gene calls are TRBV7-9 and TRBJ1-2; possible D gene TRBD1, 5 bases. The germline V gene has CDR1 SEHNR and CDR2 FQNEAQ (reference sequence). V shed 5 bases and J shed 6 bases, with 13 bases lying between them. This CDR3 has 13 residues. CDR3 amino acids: CASSPGGTDGYTF. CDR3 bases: TGTGCCAGCAGCCCGGGGGGTACCGATGGCTACACCTTC.

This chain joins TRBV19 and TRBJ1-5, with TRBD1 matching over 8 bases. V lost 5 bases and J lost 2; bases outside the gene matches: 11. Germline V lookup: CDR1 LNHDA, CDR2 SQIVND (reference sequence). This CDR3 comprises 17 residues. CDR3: CASSLNMAGQGNQPQHF. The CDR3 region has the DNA TGTGCCAGTAGTTTGAATATGGCGGGACAGGGCAATCAGCCCCAGCATTTT.

CDR3 in amino acids: CASSSYNEQFF. CDR3 in DNA: TGCGCCAGCAGTTCTTACAATGAGCAGTTCTTC. This chain links TRBV5-1 with TRBJ2-1; D unresolved. This CDR3 has 11 amino acids. The germline gives CDR1 SGHRS, CDR2 YFSETQ. V dropped 5 bases and J dropped 4 bases, with 4 bases sitting between them.

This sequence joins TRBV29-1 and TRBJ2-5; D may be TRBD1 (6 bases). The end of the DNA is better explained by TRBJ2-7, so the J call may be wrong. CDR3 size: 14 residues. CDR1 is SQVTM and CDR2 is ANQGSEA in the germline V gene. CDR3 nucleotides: TGCAGCGCCCGAGGGACACTGAGCTCCTACGAGCAGTACTTC. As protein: CSARGTLSSYEQYF.

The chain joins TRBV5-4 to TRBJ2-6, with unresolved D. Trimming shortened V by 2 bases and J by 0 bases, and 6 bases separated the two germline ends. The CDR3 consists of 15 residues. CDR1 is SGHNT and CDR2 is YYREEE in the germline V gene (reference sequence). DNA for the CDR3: TGTGCCAGCAGCTTCCAAAACTCTGGGGCCAACGTCCTGACTTTC. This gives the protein CASSFQNSGANVLTF.